This T cell receptor gamma chain was recorded in a study of γδ T cells in repeated Plasmodium falciparum infection. As for the study in general: Each infection was followed by sampling at 21 days, plus baseline and some pre-infection draws. Malian gammadelta TCRs were studied during no-transmission periods and across acute malaria episodes.

This clone was seen a few times. The protein held in TCRdb is that of a much larger clone and does not match this DNA's translation at residue 14, likely because of a read error; the protein shown is translated from the DNA. TCRdb re-called the multiplex PCR reads via CATT. Here the sample spans roughly 32,000 gamma-chain clones, roughly 1.4% being singletons. This sequence originates from a pool of human donors (malaria-infected and uninfected, not separated). The specimen was gamma-delta T cells from blood.

CDR3 nucleotides: TGTGCCTTGTGGGAGGTGGGTACGCAAGAGTTGGGCAAACAAATCAAGGTATTT. It is translated as CALWEVGTQELGKQIKVF. J is TRGJP and V is TRGV9. No J gene is reported in TCRdb; it was inferred here by comparing the DNA with germline. CDR1 is GITISATS, CDR2 ISYDGTV, per germline (reference sequence). CDR3 size: 18 residues.